Below, 32 T cell receptor beta chains from the same sample are listed, as sequenced in a study of T cell responses to AZD1222 COVID-19 vaccine. TCRdb keeps only in-frame clones here, not all; method: immunoSEQ multiplex PCR. The sample lists just under 150,000 clones; approximately 89% were seen once. The sequencing here drew on peripheral blood, taken 28 days after the second AZD1222 dose. The receptors were gathered from an adult who received the AZD1222 COVID-19 vaccine.

This chain links TRBV27 with TRBJ2-3; 11 bases map to TRBD2. Trimming took 5 bases from V and 3 from J; bases not matched to a gene: 10. The CDR3 covers 17 residues. The germline gives CDR1 MNHEY, CDR2 SMNVEV (reference sequence). In DNA form, the CDR3 reads TGTGCCAGCAGTGCCACTCTTGGGACTAGCGGAACAGATACGCAGTATTTT. Translated: CASSATLGTSGTDTQYF.

V is TRBV19 and J is TRBJ1-2, with no clear D. The V end lost 7 bases, the J end lost 7 bases, and 16 bases lay between the germline ends. CDR3 length equals 13 residues. Germline CDR1 LNHDA, CDR2 SQIVND (reference sequence). The CDR3 loop reads CASTTGDRSGYTF. Written as DNA, the CDR3 is TGTGCCAGTACAACCGGGGATCGATCTGGCTACACCTTC.

This chain joins TRBV5-1 and TRBJ2-5; 7 bases line up with TRBD2. The J segment lost 4 bases and the V segment lost 3 bases, leaving 9 bases of the junction unmatched. CDR3 length: 15 residues. Per germline, CDR1 SGHRS and CDR2 YFSETQ. CDR3 sequence reads: CASSSGAGVGETQYF. CDR3 coding DNA: TGCGCCAGCAGCTCCGGGGCGGGAGTCGGAGAGACCCAGTACTTC.

This chain connects TRBV5-3 to TRBJ1-1; D unresolved. TRBV5-3 carries the ORF label, with uncertain function. The CDR3 spans 10 residues. Trimming removed 2 bases from V and 8 bases from J, with 4 bases in between. DNA of the CDR3: TGTGCCAGAAGCTTTAACGAAGCTTTCTTT. As protein: CARSFNEAFF.

The V call is TRBV5-1, the J call TRBJ1-2; D possibly corresponds to TRBD1 (5 bases). V was shortened by 0 bases and J by 6 bases, with 12 bases between the two germline ends. The CDR3 is 14 residues long. Germline-derived CDR1 and CDR2 are SGHRS and YFSETQ. CDR3 in DNA: TGCGCCAGCAGCTTGGGGACACCGGGCGATGGCTACACCTTC. Amino acid sequence: CASSLGTPGDGYTF.

The chain carries TRBV27 and TRBJ1-1, with D possibly TRBD1 on 6 matching bases. The germline V gene encodes CDR1 MNHEY and CDR2 SMNVEV (reference sequence). The CDR3 contains 14 residues. The V and J ends lost 3 bases and 4 bases respectively, with 12 bases between them. CDR3 protein: CASSLGGAPTEAFF. The CDR3 DNA follows: TGTGCCAGCAGTTTGGGGGGGGCGCCCACTGAAGCTTTCTTT.

The chain has TRBV19 and TRBJ2-7; D possibly corresponds to TRBD1 (6 bases). CDR3 size: 16 residues. Germline V gene lookup returns CDR1 LNHDA and CDR2 SQIVND (reference sequence). The V end lost 3 bases, the J end lost 4 bases, and 19 bases lay between the germline ends. The CDR3 DNA reads as TGTGCCAGTAGTATCCGCGTACAGGGAGCCGGGTACGAGCAGTACTTC. It yields the protein CASSIRVQGAGYEQYF.

This rearrangement joins TRBV19 to TRBJ1-5, with D possibly matching TRBD1 (5 bases). V lost 3 bases to trimming and J lost 6 bases, with 15 bases between them. The CDR3 spans 15 residues. Germline CDR1 reads LNHDA; CDR2 reads SQIVND (reference sequence). CDR3 bases: TGTGCCAGTAGTATTCGAGGGGCAGTCATTCAGCCCCAGCATTTT. Its protein is CASSIRGAVIQPQHF.

The rearrangement uses TRBV7-3 and TRBJ2-1, with TRBD2 identical over 7 bases. CDR3 length: 16 amino acids. Germline assignment: CDR1 SGHTA and CDR2 FQGTGA. The J segment lost 0 bases and the V segment lost 4 bases, leaving 6 bases of the junction unmatched. This chain's CDR3 is CASSSLAGFSYNEQFF. As DNA, the CDR3 is TGTGCCAGCAGCTCCTTAGCGGGCTTCTCCTACAATGAGCAGTTCTTC.

V is TRBV23-1 and J is TRBJ1-1; TRBD1 matches at 9 bases. TRBV23-1 is an ORF for which the function is uncertain. With V trimmed by 4 bases and J by 4 bases, 7 bases remained unmatched. This CDR3 comprises 15 residues. The CDR3 here is CASSRPQGAITEAFF. The CDR3 nucleotides read TGCGCCAGCAGTCGCCCACAGGGGGCGATCACTGAAGCTTTCTTT.

The gene calls are TRBV11-2 and TRBJ2-3; TRBD1 agrees at 11 bases. This CDR3 is 15 amino acids long. V lost 7 bases and J lost 4; bases outside the gene matches: 7. Per the germline V gene, CDR1 is SGHAT and CDR2 is FQNNGV. CDR3 sequence: CASIRTGGKADTQYF. The DNA of the CDR3 is TGTGCCAGCATCCGGACAGGGGGCAAAGCAGATACGCAGTATTTT.

This chain joins TRBV7-2 and TRBJ1-1, with D possibly matching TRBD1 (5 bases). With 5 bases removed from V and 1 base from J, the gap between germline ends came to 11 bases. Germline V gene lookup returns CDR1 SGHTA and CDR2 FQGNSA. This CDR3 contains 14 residues. This CDR3 reads CASSPQDTNTEAFF. The CDR3 nucleotides are TGTGCCAGCAGCCCCCAGGACACGAACACTGAAGCTTTCTTT.

This chain uses TRBV30 with TRBJ1-2; 9 bases line up with TRBD1. This CDR3 contains 13 residues. The germline gives CDR1 GTSNPN, CDR2 SVGIG (reference sequence). With 2 bases clipped from V and 7 bases from J, the junction kept 5 bases outside the gene matches. The CDR3 nucleotides are TGTGCCTGGAGTCGACAGGGGGAACCTGGCTACACCTTC. Its translation: CAWSRQGEPGYTF.

The genes are TRBV19 and TRBJ1-5; TRBD1 is a possible D gene (6 bases). CDR3 length: 16 amino acids. The germline gives CDR1 LNHDA, CDR2 SQIVND (reference sequence). Trimming pared 3 bases from V and 2 bases from J, leaving 14 bases between. The CDR3 spells CASSIYRAQGNQPQHF. The DNA for the CDR3 is TGTGCCAGTAGTATCTACAGGGCGCAAGGCAATCAGCCCCAGCATTTT.

The rearrangement links TRBV7-8 to TRBJ2-1; TRBD2 agrees at 10 bases. V lost 6 bases, J lost 2 bases, and 13 bases stayed unmatched. The CDR3 sequence is 18 residues long. Germline V CDR1 and CDR2: SGHVS, FQNEAQ. The CDR3 protein is CASRPPGLAGDTYNEQFF. CDR3 DNA sequence: TGTGCCAGCAGACCACCCGGGCTAGCGGGAGACACCTACAATGAGCAGTTCTTC.

The chain combines TRBV27 with TRBJ1-2; D is unclear. CDR1 MNHEY and CDR2 SMNVEV come from the germline V gene (reference sequence). The length of the CDR3 is 13 residues. Trimming removed 2 bases at V and 6 bases at J, with 10 bases between. CDR3 sequence: CASSLGWGNGYTF. CDR3 nucleotides: TGTGCCAGCAGTTTAGGTTGGGGAAATGGCTACACCTTC.

The gene calls are TRBV2 and TRBJ2-3; TRBD2 is a possible D gene (7 bases). From germline, CDR1 is SNHLY and CDR2 FYNNEI. The CDR3 is 14 residues long. The V and J ends lost 11 bases and 2 bases respectively, with 17 bases between them. The CDR3 protein is CACSGGYSTDTQYF. Here the CDR3 DNA reads TGTGCCTGTTCGGGGGGCTACTCCACAGATACGCAGTATTTT.

The chain recombines TRBV12-3 or TRBV12-4 with TRBJ2-3, with D unclear. V was trimmed by 1 base and J by 6 bases, leaving 8 bases between them. This CDR3 has 13 amino acids. CDR3 nucleotide sequence: TGTGCCAGCAGTTTAGTGGCCCGGGATACGCAGTATTTT. Protein product: CASSLVARDTQYF.

V gene TRBV28 combines with J gene TRBJ1-5, with D hard to call. Germline-derived CDR1 and CDR2 are MDHEN and SYDVKM. V lost 11 bases, J lost 7 bases, and 15 bases lay in between. The CDR3 is made up of 12 amino acids. CDR3 DNA: TGTGCCTCTGACGGAGCCCCCCAGCCCCAGCATTTT. Protein product: CASDGAPQPQHF.

The chain joins TRBV25-1 to TRBJ1-5; D remains ambiguous. The germline CDR1 and CDR2 sequences are MGHDK and SYGVNS. The length of the CDR3 is 13 residues. V was shortened by 4 bases and J by 10 bases, with 14 bases between the two germline ends. The CDR3 reads CASSAGKMGPQHF. The CDR3 DNA reads as TGTGCCAGCAGTGCGGGAAAAATGGGTCCCCAGCATTTT.

The chain has TRBV24-1 and TRBJ2-5, with 10 positions matching TRBD1. This CDR3 is built from 12 residues. Germline V gives CDR1 KGHDR, CDR2 SFDVKD. V dropped 9 bases and J dropped 4; count of bases not matched to a gene: 1. The CDR3 reads CATGQGGETQYF. The CDR3 DNA follows: TGTGCCACCGGACAGGGGGGAGAGACCCAGTACTTC.

The V call is TRBV19, the J call TRBJ2-7; possible D gene TRBD2, 6 bases. CDR1 is LNHDA, CDR2 SQIVND, per germline (reference sequence). There are 13 residues in the CDR3. V lost 3 bases to trimming and J lost 6 bases, with 12 bases between them. CDR3 DNA: TGTGCCAGTAGTATCCGGGTGCGGGGCGAGCAGTACTTC. This translates into CASSIRVRGEQYF.

V usage is TRBV4-1 and J usage is TRBJ2-7; unclear D gene. CDR3 size: 13 residues. V lost 4 bases, J lost 9 bases, and 16 bases lay in between. CDR1 is MGHRA and CDR2 is YSYEKL in the germline V gene. The CDR3 sequence: CASSRNVDRAQYF. The CDR3 DNA reads TGCGCCAGCAGCCGTAACGTAGACCGGGCGCAGTACTTC.

Regarding this clone: Other DNA sequences in the same sample also yield this CDR3. The genes are TRBV19 and TRBJ1-5; D is ambiguous. Trimming pared 0 bases from V and 7 bases from J, leaving 10 bases between. The germline gives CDR1 LNHDA, CDR2 SQIVND (reference sequence). This CDR3 is built from 14 residues. The CDR3 nucleotides read TGTGCCAGTAGTATAGAGGGGAGAGGCCAGCCCCAGCATTTT. This gives the protein CASSIEGRGQPQHF.

The V call is TRBV2, the J call TRBJ2-5; the D gene is possibly TRBD2 (6 bases). V lost 5 bases, J lost 5 bases, and 15 bases lay in between. This CDR3 has 14 amino acids. Germline CDR1 is SNHLY and CDR2 is FYNNEI. CDR3 loop: CASSSRAGRETQYF. CDR3 bases: TGTGCCAGCAGTTCCCGAGCAGGGAGGGAGACCCAGTACTTC.

The CDR3 region is CASISADWGETQYF. The CDR3 bases are TGTGCCAGCATCTCTGCGGATTGGGGGGAGACCCAGTACTTC. This chain uses TRBV2 with TRBJ2-5; the D call may be TRBD1 or TRBD2 (5 bases each). This CDR3 is built from 14 residues. The V end was cut by 7 bases, the J end by 5 bases, with 17 bases between. Germline V gives CDR1 SNHLY, CDR2 FYNNEI.

V is TRBV3-1 (or the pseudogene TRBV3-2) and J is TRBJ1-5; 9 nucleotides agree with TRBD1. V shed 0 bases and J 0 bases; nucleotides not matched to a gene: 15. The CDR3 consists of 21 residues. In germline, CDR1 is LGHDT, CDR2 YNNKEL (reference sequence). The CDR3 sequence: CASSQDTRDRVVKTSNQPQHF. The CDR3 DNA reads as TGTGCCAGCAGCCAAGATACCCGGGACAGGGTGGTGAAGACTAGCAATCAGCCCCAGCATTTT.

This clone was seen just once. The chain carries TRBV12-5 and TRBJ2-1; D unresolved. Germline V gives CDR1 LGHNT, CDR2 FRNRAP. Between the trimmed V and J ends, which lost 5 bases and 5 bases, there was a span of 19 bases. The CDR3 spans 16 residues. Here the CDR3 DNA reads TGTGCTAGTGGTATACTCGGGCTCCGATTTAACAATGAGCAGTTCTTC. This sequence encodes CASGILGLRFNNEQFF. Together with reference TRBV12-5 and TRBJ2-1, the CDR3 gives the full variable domain: DARVTQTPRHKVTEMGQEVTMRCQPILGHNTVFWYRQTMMQGLELLAYFRNRAPLDDSGMPKDRFSAEMPDATLATLKIQPSEPRDSAVYFCASGILGLRFNNEQFFGPGTRLTVL.

The chain recombines TRBV4-1 with TRBJ1-1; weak D call: TRBD1 (6 bases). The CDR3 spans 16 residues. The V and J ends lost 4 bases and 2 bases respectively, with 17 bases between them. CDR1 and CDR2 (germline): MGHRA, YSYEKL. The CDR3 DNA follows: TGCGCCAGCAGCCCAAGTGTGGGACACTTCAACACTGAAGCTTTCTTT. It translates to CASSPSVGHFNTEAFF.

A single count supports this clone. The chain uses TRBV21-1 and TRBJ1-1; the table calls TRBD1, which could not be checked here. TRBV21-1 is deemed a pseudogene. The CDR3 contains 14 residues. The CDR3 sequence is CASKTGGENTEAFF. The CDR3 DNA sequence: TGTGCCAGCAAGACAGGGGGGGAAAACACTGAAGCTTTCTTT.

This rearrangement joins TRBV15 to TRBJ2-1; 9 positions agree with TRBD2. CDR3 length equals 17 residues. CDR1 and CDR2 from the germline V gene are LNHNV and YYDKDF (reference sequence). V shed 1 base and J 5 bases; nucleotides not matched to a gene: 9. The CDR3 is CATSRGSSGNYNNEQFF. The CDR3 DNA is TGTGCCACCAGCAGAGGGTCTAGCGGGAACTATAACAATGAGCAGTTCTTC. Looking up the rest from reference TRBV15 and TRBJ2-1 gives the full variable domain: DAMVIQNPRYQVTQFGKPVTLSCSQTLNHNVMYWYQQKSSQAPKLLFHYYDKDFNNEADTPDNFQSRRPNTSFCFLDIRSPGLGDTAMYLCATSRGSSGNYNNEQFFGPGTRLTVL.

The chain is built from TRBV24-1 and TRBJ2-1; unclear D gene. This CDR3 comprises 14 residues. V gave up 0 bases and J gave up 8 bases, with 10 bases separating them. Germline V gene data show CDR1 as KGHDR and CDR2 as SFDVKD. The DNA for the CDR3 is TGTGCCACCAGTGATTTGGATAGCAACGATGAGCAGTTCTTC. This translates into CATSDLDSNDEQFF.